These 3 T cell receptor beta chains were all obtained from the same sample, sequenced in a study of CD8+CD57+ T cells in acquired aplastic anemia. Sequencing involved patients with CD8+CD57+ cell expansion previously shown by flow cytometry. TCR beta VDJ and CDR3 profiling used genomic DNA as template. In TCRdb, the reads were re-called with MiXCR into one record per CDR3 protein. The repertoire has roughly 500,000 distinct CDR3 sequences, roughly 34% of them found once; the top ten carry about 0.8%. The sequencing input was sorted CD4+, CD8+, or CD8+CD57+ T cells (not recorded which) from PBMCs. These receptor sequences come from a human donor with aplastic anemia.

This clonotype has at least ten counts. The chain is built from TRBV10-1 and TRBJ2-5; no firm D call. V was clipped by 2 bases and J by 1 base, with 8 bases between them. This CDR3 is 14 amino acids long. The germline V gene encodes CDR1 WNHNN and CDR2 SYGVQD (reference sequence). CDR3 DNA sequence: TGCGCCAGCAGTGAGAGGACGGGCCAAGAGACCCAGTACTTC. Translating gives CASSERTGQETQYF.

This clonotype has a count of ten or more. The chain is built from TRBV7-2 and TRBJ1-5; D is unclear. The CDR3 extends over 13 amino acids. CDR1 and CDR2 (germline): SGHTA, FQGNSA. Trimming removed 5 bases from V and 5 bases from J, with 10 bases in between. CDR3 sequence: CASSPRRDQPQHF. The CDR3 bases are TGTGCCAGCAGCCCCAGAAGGGATCAGCCCCAGCATTTT.

The V and J genes are TRBV7-3 and TRBJ2-5, with 8 nucleotides matching TRBD1. The CDR3 sequence is 14 residues long. J lost 5 bases, V lost 5 bases, and 7 bases had no gene match. Germline V CDR1 and CDR2: SGHTA, FQGTGA. The CDR3 loop reads CASSPSGGRETQYF. In nucleotides, the CDR3 is TGTGCCAGCAGCCCCTCAGGGGGCAGGGAGACCCAGTACTTC.